This T cell receptor beta chain was recovered during a study of blood T cell repertoires in COVID-19. Looking at the study overall: Sites in the United States, Italy and Spain provided acute and convalescent COVID-19 samples.

This CDR3 region has 14 residues. Germline V CDR1 and CDR2: SGHAT, FQNNGV. The trim removed 1 base at V and 5 bases at J, leaving 3 bases unmatched. Participant age was roughly 18 to 90 years, and participants resided in about two dozen US areas. Original analysis: For nucleated cells, counts were estimated from reference gene primer amplification. Only in-frame clones appear in the TCRdb table, and some are missing; sequencing was by immunoSEQ multiplex PCR. V, J and clone size derive from that table, while D and trimming were established from the DNA sequence. Of 350,000 or so clones in the sample, approximately 91% are singletons; the top ten hold 0.95% to 1.1%.

The sequenced sample was PBMCs or T cells enriched from blood (not recorded which). The chain couples TRBV11-2 to TRBJ1-1; 8 bases align to TRBD1. The receptor was isolated from a woman aged 25-40 years who had been exposed to COVID-19. CDR3 amino acids: CASSLVRGPTEAFF. DNA for the CDR3: TGTGCCAGCAGCTTAGTCAGGGGGCCTACTGAAGCTTTCTTT.